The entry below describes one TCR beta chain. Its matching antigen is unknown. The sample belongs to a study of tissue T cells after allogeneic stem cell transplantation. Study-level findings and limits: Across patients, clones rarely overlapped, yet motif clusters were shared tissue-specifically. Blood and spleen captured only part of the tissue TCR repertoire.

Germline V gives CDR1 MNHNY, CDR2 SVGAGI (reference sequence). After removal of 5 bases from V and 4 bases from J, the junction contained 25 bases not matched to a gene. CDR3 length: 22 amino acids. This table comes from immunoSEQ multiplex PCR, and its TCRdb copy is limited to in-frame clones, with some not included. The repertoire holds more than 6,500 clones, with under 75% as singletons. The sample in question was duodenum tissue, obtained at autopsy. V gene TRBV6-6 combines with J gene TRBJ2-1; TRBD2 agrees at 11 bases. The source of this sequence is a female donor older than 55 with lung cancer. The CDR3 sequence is CASSHPQDGGAASGRSYNEQFF. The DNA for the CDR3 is TGTGCCAGCAGTCACCCCCAGGATGGGGGCGCGGCTAGCGGGAGGTCATACAATGAGCAGTTCTTC.